This TCR beta chain was identified in a study of T-cell reconstitution after alpha-beta-depleted transplantation in children. TCRbeta library preparation incorporated unique molecular identifiers. MiXCR, run by TCRdb on the PCR reads, gives a single entry per CDR3 protein. The table has 350,000 to 450,000 distinct CDR3 sequences, 20% seen once. The V gene's germline CDR1 is SGHDT and CDR2 YYEEEE. This CDR3 comprises 14 residues. The V and J ends lost 4 bases and 9 bases, in that order; junction bases with no gene match: 5. Source: PBMCs from the stem cell graft donor, taken from the stem cell graft. This chain connects TRBV5-6 to TRBJ2-1; 12 bases match TRBD2. The TCR originated in a human donor who donated a stem cell graft to a child with acute myeloid leukemia. CDR3 protein: CASSRGTSGLEQFF. DNA of the CDR3: TGTGCCAGCAGCCGAGGGACTAGCGGGCTTGAGCAGTTCTTC.